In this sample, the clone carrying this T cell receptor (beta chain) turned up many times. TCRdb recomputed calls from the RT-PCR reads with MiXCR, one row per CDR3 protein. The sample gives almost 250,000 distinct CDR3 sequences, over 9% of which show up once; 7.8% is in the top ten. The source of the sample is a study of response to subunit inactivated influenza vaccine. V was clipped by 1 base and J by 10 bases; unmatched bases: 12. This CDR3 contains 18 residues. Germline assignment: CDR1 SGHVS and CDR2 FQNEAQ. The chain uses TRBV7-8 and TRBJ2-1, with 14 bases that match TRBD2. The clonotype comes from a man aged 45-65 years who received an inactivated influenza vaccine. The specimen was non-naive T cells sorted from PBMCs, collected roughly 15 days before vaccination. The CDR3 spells CASSLVGGTSGSIREQFF. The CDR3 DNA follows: TGTGCCAGCAGCTTAGTCGGAGGGACTAGCGGGAGTATCAGGGAGCAGTTCTTC. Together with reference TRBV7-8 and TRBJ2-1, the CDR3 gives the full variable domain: GAGVSQSPRYKVAKRGQDVALRCDPISGHVSLFWYQQALGQGPEFLTYFQNEAQLDKSGLPSDRFFAERPEGSVSTLKIQRTQQEDSAVYLCASSLVGGTSGSIREQFFGPGTRLTVL.